This T cell receptor beta chain is drawn from a study of blood T cell repertoires in COVID-19. TCRdb's copy holds only in-frame clones and misses some; the assay was immunoSEQ multiplex PCR. The sample lists over 400,000 clones, about nine tenths occurring once. Trimming stripped 7 bases from V and 2 bases from J, with 8 bases between. The CDR3 is 12 amino acids. The clonotype originates from a woman aged 55-70 years who had recovered from COVID-19. Sequencing used PBMCs or T cells enriched from blood (not recorded which). V usage is TRBV12-3 or TRBV12-4 and J usage is TRBJ1-1; D remains unclear. Here the CDR3 reads CASTSGNTEAFF. The CDR3 bases are TGTGCCAGCACCTCAGGAAACACTGAAGCTTTCTTT.